This T cell receptor beta chain was sequenced in a study of CD8 T cells in Susac syndrome. Reverse transcription of roughly 0.45 to 1 ug RNA was performed with random hexamers. TCRdb passed the immunoSEQ multiplex PCR reads through MiXCR, listing each CDR3 protein once. The sample contains under 350,000 distinct CDR3 sequences, 92% of which appear only once. V dropped 3 bases and J dropped 9 bases, with 21 bases sitting between them. The CDR3 runs 16 residues. The V and J genes are TRBV12-3 or TRBV12-4 and TRBJ2-1, with D tentatively TRBD1 or TRBD2 (9 bases each). The sample comprised CD4+ T cells from PBMCs. The receptor was isolated from a human donor with multiple sclerosis. The CDR3 reads CASSFSSSGGQGEQFF. CDR3 in DNA: TGTGCCAGCAGTTTTTCGAGTAGCGGGGGACAGGGTGAGCAGTTCTTC.